Given below is one T cell receptor beta chain in context. Antigen unknown. The data were taken from a study of CD4+ T cells in melanoma. Some clones are missing from TCRdb's copy, which holds only in-frame ones; the method was immunoSEQ multiplex PCR. The table includes 110,000 to 150,000 clones, 80% to 95% detected once. Study results and caveats: Neoantigen-specific CD4+ T cells in melanoma reportedly had diverse differentiation states.

Trimming removed 0 bases at V and 7 bases at J, with 8 bases between. The CDR3 extends over 14 amino acids. Germline values: CDR1 SGHKS, CDR2 YYEKEE (reference sequence). The receptor's source is a human donor with melanoma. This sequence joins TRBV5-5 and TRBJ1-6; D unresolved. CDR3 loop: CASSLDPRNSPLHF. CDR3 nucleotides: TGTGCCAGCAGCTTGGACCCAAGAAATTCACCCCTCCACTTT.